The 9 T cell receptor beta chains given below trace back to one sample, sequenced in a study of blood T cell repertoires in COVID-19. Libraries were prepared by immunoSEQ multiplex PCR; TCRdb keeps only in-frame clonotypes and omits some of them. The sample has roughly 150,000 clones, approximately 90% seen once. Material: peripheral blood. These receptors were collected from a man aged 50-59 years who had recovered from COVID-19.

The rearrangement uses TRBV3-1 (or the pseudogene TRBV3-2) and TRBJ1-1; no definite D call. Trimming removed 1 base from V and 1 base from J, with 4 bases in between. Germline CDR1 LGHDT, CDR2 YNNKEL (reference sequence). The CDR3 contains 13 residues. CDR3 loop: CASSQAGNTEAFF. The CDR3 region has the DNA TGTGCCAGCAGCCAAGCAGGGAACACTGAAGCTTTCTTT.

This sequence joins TRBV19 and TRBJ1-6; maybe TRBD1 (5 bases). Deletions cut 7 bases from V and 3 bases from J, with 10 bases between. Looked up from germline, CDR1 is LNHDA and CDR2 is SQIVND (reference sequence). This CDR3 contains 14 residues. The CDR3 sequence: CASTAGNYNSPLHF. In nucleotides, the CDR3 is TGTGCCAGTACCGCAGGGAACTATAATTCACCCCTCCACTTT.

This chain joins TRBV5-5 and TRBJ1-5; tentatively, D is TRBD1 (5 bases). V was cut by 4 bases and J by 0 bases, with 11 bases left in between. The CDR3 has 15 amino acids. Looked up from germline, CDR1 is SGHKS and CDR2 is YYEKEE (reference sequence). The CDR3 loop reads CASSAGTISNQPQHF. CDR3 in DNA: TGTGCCAGCAGCGCCGGGACTATTAGCAATCAGCCCCAGCATTTT.

The genes are TRBV19 and TRBJ2-7; 7 bases map to TRBD2. The CDR3 spans 15 residues. The junction had 5 bases not matched to a gene; V was cut back by 3 bases and J by 0 bases. Germline loops: CDR1 LNHDA, CDR2 SQIVND (reference sequence). The CDR3 protein is CASSMSGTDSYEQYF. CDR3 nucleotide sequence: TGTGCCAGTAGTATGAGCGGGACCGACTCCTACGAGCAGTACTTC.

The genes are TRBV28 and TRBJ2-3, with unresolved D. V dropped 2 bases and J dropped 4 bases, with 13 bases sitting between them. The CDR3 consists of 15 residues. Germline V CDR1 and CDR2: MDHEN, SYDVKM. This CDR3 reads CASSLLPRYSDTQYF. CDR3 DNA: TGTGCCAGCAGTTTACTCCCTAGGTACTCAGATACGCAGTATTTT.

This clone occurred once. The rearrangement joins TRBV11-2 to TRBJ2-2, with D perhaps matching TRBD1 (6 bases). CDR3 length: 16 residues. V was cut by 5 bases and J by 0 bases, with 13 bases left in between. From germline, CDR1 is SGHAT and CDR2 FQNNGV. Here the CDR3 DNA reads TGTGCCAGCAGCCCACGGGGACATTCGAACACCGGGGAGCTGTTTTTT. Translation: CASSPRGHSNTGELFF.

As concerns this clone: A read error may account for a junction end that differs from germline. Other DNA sequences in the sample encode the same CDR3. The chain recombines TRBV19 with TRBJ2-7; tentative D call: TRBD1 (6 bases). The germline V gene has CDR1 LNHDA and CDR2 SQIVND (reference sequence). The CDR3 has 13 residues. CDR3: CATSRPGAYEQYF. DNA for the CDR3: TGTGCCACTAGCCGTCCAGGGGCCTATGAGCAGTACTTC.

The gene calls are TRBV6-5 and TRBJ1-5, with D possibly being TRBD1 (5 bases). Trimming removed 6 bases at V and 4 bases at J, with 13 bases between. This CDR3 comprises 14 residues. Germline-derived CDR1 and CDR2 are MNHEY and SVGAGI. The CDR3 loop is CASSPFGGNQPQHF. CDR3 in DNA: TGTGCCAGCAGCCCATTCGGGGGGAATCAGCCCCAGCATTTT.

V is TRBV7-9 and J is TRBJ1-2; D unclear. This CDR3 contains 13 residues. Germline V lookup: CDR1 SEHNR, CDR2 FQNEAQ (reference sequence). Between the trimmed V and J ends, which lost 3 bases and 8 bases, there was a span of 13 bases. The CDR3 protein is CASSFGDAGGYTF. Written as DNA, the CDR3 is TGTGCCAGCAGCTTCGGCGACGCGGGCGGCTACACCTTC. Looking up the rest from reference TRBV7-9 and TRBJ1-2 gives the full variable domain: DTGVSQNPRHKITKRGQNVTFRCDPISEHNRLYWYRQTLGQGPEFLTYFQNEAQLEKSRLLSDRFSAERPKGSFSTLEIQRTEQGDSAMYLCASSFGDAGGYTFGSGTRLTVV.